This T cell receptor (beta chain) was sequenced in a study of PD-L1 blockade in urothelial cancer. Study-wide context: Blood was evaluated 3 weeks (second dose) and 6 weeks after therapy began. Blood-derived samples held a median approximately 140,000 T cells. Study-level findings and limits: Durable benefit was linked to greater 3-week expansion of tumor-associated blood clones.

Clones were read by immunoSEQ multiplex PCR, and TCRdb kept only the in-frame ones, dropping some. Altogether about 130,000 clones are present, roughly 86% being singletons, with the ten largest covering 2% to 3%. Stated time point: peripheral blood 6 weeks after treatment start. A word on this clone: Its cognate antigen is unknown.

V was clipped by 4 bases and J by 4 bases, with 14 bases between them. The length of the CDR3 is 14 residues. From germline, CDR1 is SGHDT and CDR2 YYEEEE. The source material was PBMCs, sampled around atezolizumab (anti-PD-L1) treatment. The clonotype comes from a man in his forties or fifties with urothelial cancer. J is TRBJ1-2 and V is TRBV5-6, with a tentative D call TRBD1 (5 bases). CDR3 coding DNA: TGTGCCAGCAGCAAACCGGGGGGTGGCTATGGCTACACCTTC. It encodes CASSKPGGGYGYTF.